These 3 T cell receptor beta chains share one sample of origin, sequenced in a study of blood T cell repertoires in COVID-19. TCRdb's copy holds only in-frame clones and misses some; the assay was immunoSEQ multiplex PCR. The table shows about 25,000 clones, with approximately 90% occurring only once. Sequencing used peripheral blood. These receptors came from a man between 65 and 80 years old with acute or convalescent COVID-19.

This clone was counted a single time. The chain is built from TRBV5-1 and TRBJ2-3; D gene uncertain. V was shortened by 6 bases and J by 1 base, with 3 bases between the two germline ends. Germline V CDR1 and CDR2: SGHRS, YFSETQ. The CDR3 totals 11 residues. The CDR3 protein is CASTGTDTQYF. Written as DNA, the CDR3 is TGCGCCAGCACGGGCACAGATACGCAGTATTTT. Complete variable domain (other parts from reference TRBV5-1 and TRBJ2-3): KAGVTQTPRYLIKTRGQQVTLSCSPISGHRSVSWYQQTPGQGLQFLFEYFSETQRNKGNFPGRFSGRQFSNSRSEMNVSTLELGDSALYLCASTGTDTQYFGPGTRLTVL.

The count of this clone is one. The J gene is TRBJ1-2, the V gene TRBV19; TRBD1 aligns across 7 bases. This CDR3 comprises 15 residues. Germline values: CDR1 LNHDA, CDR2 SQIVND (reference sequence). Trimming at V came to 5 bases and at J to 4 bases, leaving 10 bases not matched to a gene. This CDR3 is CASSPPTGSLYGYTF. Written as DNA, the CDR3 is TGTGCCAGTAGTCCTCCGACAGGGTCCCTCTATGGCTACACCTTC.

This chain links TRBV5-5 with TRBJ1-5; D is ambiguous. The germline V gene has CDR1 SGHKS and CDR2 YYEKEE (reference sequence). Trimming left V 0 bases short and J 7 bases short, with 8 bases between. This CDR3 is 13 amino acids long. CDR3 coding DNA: TGTGCCAGCAGCTTGGTATTGGGCCAGCCCCAGCATTTT. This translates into CASSLVLGQPQHF.